A single sample is the source of the 21 T cell receptor beta chains below, sequenced in a study of blood T cell repertoires in COVID-19. Profiling relied on immunoSEQ multiplex PCR, and the TCRdb table lists in-frame clones only, not all of them. Here the sample spans more than 10,000 clones, 90% being singletons. The specimen sequenced was peripheral blood. These receptors all come from a human donor in a cohort sampled during active COVID-19.

A single count supports this clone. The chain carries TRBV29-1 and TRBJ2-3; TRBD1 matches at 9 bases. Per germline, CDR1 SQVTM and CDR2 ANQGSEA. With V trimmed by 7 bases and J by 1 base, 6 bases remained unmatched. This CDR3 is built from 14 residues. The CDR3 protein is CSASGTGRTDTQYF. As DNA, the CDR3 is TGCAGCGCCTCCGGGACAGGGCGCACAGATACGCAGTATTTT.

The genes are TRBV6-5 and TRBJ1-6, with D maybe TRBD1 (6 bases). The CDR3 spans 14 residues. The ends were cut back, 6 bases at V and 6 bases at J, with 12 bases in the middle. In germline, CDR1 is MNHEY, CDR2 SVGAGI. The CDR3 bases are TGTGCCAGCAGCCCAGACAGGCTTAATTCACCCCTCCACTTT. Its protein product is CASSPDRLNSPLHF.

The rearrangement uses TRBV7-9 and TRBJ2-5; TRBD2 agrees at 14 bases. Trimming cost V 0 bases and J 5 bases; bases outside gene matches: 8. Germline CDR1 is SEHNR and CDR2 is FQNEAQ (reference sequence). This CDR3 has 18 residues. The CDR3 sequence: CASSLALTSGGVEETQYF. The CDR3 DNA reads TGTGCCAGCAGCTTAGCCTTGACTAGCGGGGGGGTAGAGGAGACCCAGTACTTC.

The chain combines TRBV6-5 with TRBJ1-1; 8 nucleotides line up with TRBD1. The CDR3 loop spans 13 amino acids. V was pared by 6 bases and J by 8 bases, with 8 bases of the junction left unmatched. Germline V CDR1 and CDR2: MNHEY, SVGAGI. The CDR3 bases are TGTGCCAGCAGCCCGACAGGGGCGAGGGAAGCTTTCTTT. Its translation: CASSPTGAREAFF.

V is TRBV7-2 and J is TRBJ2-7, with 10 bases fitting TRBD2. The CDR3 is 15 residues long. Trimming at V came to 1 base and at J to 2 bases, leaving 2 bases not matched to a gene. CDR1 is SGHTA, CDR2 FQGNSA, per germline. The CDR3 region is CASSLGSGGPYEQYF. DNA of the CDR3: TGTGCCAGCAGCTTAGGTAGCGGGGGGCCCTACGAGCAGTACTTC.

The V gene is TRBV10-3, the J gene TRBJ2-1; TRBD1 matches at 9 bases. There are 15 residues in the CDR3. J lost 1 base, V lost 7 bases, and 5 bases had no gene match. Germline V lookup: CDR1 ENHRY, CDR2 SYGVKD. The CDR3 region is CAITSTGGSYNEQFF. CDR3 sequence (DNA): TGTGCCATCACATCGACAGGGGGGTCCTACAATGAGCAGTTCTTC.

This clone was recorded only once. The rearrangement links TRBV11-2 to TRBJ1-2, with D maybe TRBD1 (6 bases). Trimming pared 4 bases from V and 4 bases from J, leaving 19 bases between. CDR1 is SGHAT and CDR2 is FQNNGV in the germline V gene. This CDR3 comprises 16 residues. CDR3 DNA: TGTGCCAGCAGCTCAGCAGGGGACGGCACCATCTATGGCTACACCTTC. It translates to CASSSAGDGTIYGYTF.

This sequence joins TRBV7-2 and TRBJ1-5; TRBD1 might be the D (6 bases). The germline CDR1 and CDR2 sequences are SGHTA and FQGNSA. The CDR3 is 13 residues long. V lost 5 bases and J 9 bases, leaving 14 bases between the germline ends. The CDR3 protein is CASSQDSGRPQHF. The DNA for the CDR3 is TGTGCCAGCAGCCAGGACAGTGGTCGGCCCCAGCATTTT.

The genes are TRBV19 and TRBJ1-4; possible D gene TRBD1, 5 bases. Per the germline V gene, CDR1 is LNHDA and CDR2 is SQIVND (reference sequence). The CDR3 spans 14 residues. The V end was cut by 10 bases, the J end by 8 bases, with 20 bases between. As DNA, the CDR3 is TGTGCCACTTCCCCCCAGGGTGCGAACGAAAAACTGTTTTTT. Amino acid sequence: CATSPQGANEKLFF.

The chain carries TRBV6-6 and TRBJ1-6; tentatively, D is TRBD1 (5 bases). Germline V lookup: CDR1 MNHNY, CDR2 SVGAGI (reference sequence). The length of the CDR3 is 18 residues. The V gene lost 5 bases and the J gene lost 0 bases, with 17 bases spanning the gap. The CDR3 spells CASSPTGVGSSYNSPLHF. For the CDR3, the DNA is TGTGCCAGCAGTCCCACGGGGGTAGGAAGCTCCTATAATTCACCCCTCCACTTT.

The chain combines TRBV19 with TRBJ1-2, with D possibly matching TRBD1 (6 bases). V lost 7 bases and J lost 1, with 16 bases in between. Germline values: CDR1 LNHDA, CDR2 SQIVND (reference sequence). The CDR3 has 15 amino acids. The CDR3 DNA sequence: TGTGCCAGTACAGGGGCCCCCGGAGGTAACTATGGCTACACCTTC. Encoded protein: CASTGAPGGNYGYTF. Combining the CDR3 with reference TRBV19 and TRBJ1-2 gives the whole variable domain DGGITQSPKYLFRKEGQNVTLSCEQNLNHDAMYWYRQDPGQGLRLIYYSQIVNDFQKGDIAEGYSVSREKKESFPLTVTSAQKNPTAFYLCASTGAPGGNYGYTFGSGTRLTVV.

The J gene is TRBJ2-5, the V gene TRBV10-3; TRBD2 agrees at 8 bases. The V segment lost 3 bases and the J segment 7 bases; nucleotides outside the gene matches: 10. Germline loops: CDR1 ENHRY, CDR2 SYGVKD. The CDR3 has 15 residues. CDR3 amino acids: CAISDFGGGSTTQYF. The CDR3, as DNA: TGTGCCATCAGTGACTTCGGGGGGGGATCCACGACCCAGTACTTC.

The chain carries TRBV5-1 and TRBJ2-5; TRBD2 matches 9 bases. From germline, CDR1 is SGHRS and CDR2 YFSETQ. Germline trimming cut 4 bases from V and 1 base from J; bases unmatched to any gene: 8. The CDR3 length is 16 residues. CDR3 protein: CASSPALTSGQETQYF. CDR3 in DNA: TGCGCCAGCAGCCCTGCGTTGACTAGCGGCCAAGAGACCCAGTACTTC. Full variable domain (rest looked up from reference TRBV5-1 and TRBJ2-5): KAGVTQTPRYLIKTRGQQVTLSCSPISGHRSVSWYQQTPGQGLQFLFEYFSETQRNKGNFPGRFSGRQFSNSRSEMNVSTLELGDSALYLCASSPALTSGQETQYFGPGTRLLVL.

The gene calls are TRBV25-1 and TRBJ2-3, with D perhaps matching TRBD2 (6 bases). Looked up from germline, CDR1 is MGHDK and CDR2 is SYGVNS. CDR3 length: 15 amino acids. V was pared by 8 bases and J by 1 base, with 16 bases between. For the CDR3, the DNA is TGTGCCAGCCTGATTTCTAGCGTCGGCACAGATACGCAGTATTTT. Protein product: CASLISSVGTDTQYF.

The chain has TRBV19 and TRBJ1-1; TRBD1 aligns across 10 bases. The trim removed 5 bases at V and 3 bases at J, leaving 3 bases unmatched. The CDR3 is 14 amino acids. In germline, CDR1 is LNHDA, CDR2 SQIVND (reference sequence). Here the CDR3 DNA reads TGTGCCAGTAGTGCGGGACAGGGGTACACTGAAGCTTTCTTT. The encoded protein is CASSAGQGYTEAFF.

This clone was observed a single time. The J gene is TRBJ1-1, the V gene TRBV10-3, with TRBD1 as a possible D gene (5 bases). Trimming cost V 1 base and J 9 bases, with 15 bases left between them. Germline V gene lookup returns CDR1 ENHRY and CDR2 SYGVKD. The CDR3 has 14 residues. CDR3: CAISEYVGPGKAFF. The CDR3 coding sequence is TGTGCCATCAGTGAGTACGTGGGGCCGGGCAAAGCTTTCTTT.

The V call is TRBV10-2, the J call TRBJ2-1; 9 nucleotides align to TRBD1. The CDR3 covers 13 residues. CDR1 WSHSY and CDR2 SAAADI come from the germline V gene. Losses at the gene ends were 6 bases for V and 7 bases for J; bases not matched to a gene: 4. The CDR3 loop reads CASRTGGDNEQFF. The CDR3 bases are TGCGCCAGCAGGACAGGGGGTGATAATGAGCAGTTCTTC.

V and J are TRBV19 and TRBJ1-1; 7 bases match TRBD1. The CDR3 runs to 13 residues. V was clipped by 2 bases and J by 7 bases; unmatched bases: 4. CDR1 and CDR2 (germline): LNHDA, SQIVND (reference sequence). The CDR3 DNA reads as TGTGCCAGTAGTATAAAACAGGGGAATGAAGCTTTCTTT. It is translated as CASSIKQGNEAFF.

The V and J genes are TRBV27 and TRBJ2-7; D is possibly TRBD2 (6 bases). This CDR3 contains 14 residues. Trimming removed 8 bases at V and 6 bases at J, with 20 bases between. Per germline, CDR1 MNHEY and CDR2 SMNVEV (reference sequence). CDR3 coding DNA: TGTGCCAGCCAACAGCCGCGTCCCGGGAGCGAGCAGTACTTC. Its protein product is CASQQPRPGSEQYF.

The CDR3 DNA sequence: TGTGCCAGCAGCCTTGACAGGCCGGAGACCCAGTACTTC. This gives the protein CASSLDRPETQYF. The chain couples TRBV7-6 to TRBJ2-5, with D maybe TRBD1 (6 bases). V was trimmed by 5 bases and J by 5 bases, leaving 12 bases between them. This CDR3 is 13 amino acids long. Germline V gene sequence: CDR1 SGHVS, CDR2 FNYEAQ.

This sequence joins TRBV9 and TRBJ2-5; the D gene is possibly TRBD2 (6 bases). From germline, CDR1 is SGDLS and CDR2 YYNGEE. The CDR3 is made up of 14 amino acids. The germline V and J ends were trimmed by 1 base and 4 bases, with 11 bases remaining between them. The CDR3 protein is CASSVTGSGETQYF. Written as DNA, the CDR3 is TGTGCCAGCAGCGTAACCGGGAGCGGAGAGACCCAGTACTTC. Complete variable domain (other parts from reference TRBV9 and TRBJ2-5): DSGVTQTPKHLITATGQRVTLRCSPRSGDLSVYWYQQSLDQGLQFLIQYYNGEERAKGNILERFSAQQFPDLHSELNLSSLELGDSALYFCASSVTGSGETQYFGPGTRLLVL.